These T cell receptor beta chains were read from a single sample in a study of response to subunit inactivated influenza vaccine. TCRdb passed the RT-PCR reads through MiXCR, listing each CDR3 protein once. The data show about 700,000 distinct CDR3 sequences, 14% seen once. The sequencing here drew on PBMCs from blood, taken less than 15 days before vaccination. These receptors originate from a man aged 50 to 60 who received an inactivated influenza vaccine. Each CDR3 is given without its conserved first and last residue.

>TRBV11-2
ASSLGHRSSYEQY
>TRBV20-1
SASLSGNTEAF
>TRBV12-3/TRBV12-4
ASSPTSGGGDEQF
>TRBV20-1
RASPGQGFNQPQH
>TRBV6-1
ASSPHPGTGGSEAF
>TRBV4-2
ASSQDSKQGLGTYEQY
>TRBV6-2/TRBV6-3
ASSYRLDSGTDTQY
>TRBV6-1
ASSRAGSDYEQY
>TRBV9
ASSVSQVRGTGELF
>TRBV10-1
ASNQDRGMYEQY
>TRBV7-6
ASAPGSGTPYSYEQY
>TRBV19
ASGPRGYEQY
>TRBV10-3
AAQGAMTDTQY
>TRBV20-1
SAPEGGLSYEQY
>TRBV9
ASSPDTSYEQY
>TRBV12-3/TRBV12-4
ASSLGLSPNTGELF
>TRBV12-3/TRBV12-4
ASSLFPTSGSHEQF
>TRBV7-2
ASSQPGGANVLT
>TRBV5-1
ASSLSPGRNTEAF
>TRBV5-1
ASSLSLAGPKELF
>TRBV6-9
ASMSGYYEQY
>TRBV6-1
ASSESGGHGELF
>TRBV7-2
ASSLERERGETQY
>TRBV12-3/TRBV12-4
ASSGGGSPLH
>TRBV10-3
AISQTEGGYNEQF
>TRBV6-5
ASSYIPGTGQETQY
>TRBV7-2
ASSSQGVSTDTQY
>TRBV7-2
ASSLMRSYEQY
>TRBV6-2/TRBV6-3
ASSFLPRSYNEQF
>TRBV28
ASTQRSSGRGEQF
>TRBV12-3/TRBV12-4
ASSLGDINEQF
>TRBV12-3/TRBV12-4
ASSLEAMSSYNSPLH
>TRBV19
ATETSGRTGELF
>TRBV24-1
ATSRWGGSYNEQF
>TRBV4-3
ASSQDIRENTEAF
>TRBV5-1
ASSLGGTAAYEQY
>TRBV7-6
ASSLGSGETYEQY
>TRBV12-3/TRBV12-4
ASTPQWGGGYSNQPQH
>TRBV7-2
ASSPNMPHSGNTIY
>TRBV5-1
ASRRSYNEQF
>TRBV20-1
CASMGAQAKNIQY
>TRBV9
ASSGTGDTQY
>TRBV7-2
ASSLVGAGSKYNEQF
>TRBV4-1
ASSQERDRGETQY
>TRBV6-1
ASSGTPLYNEQF
>TRBV2
TFSPDAVGVPNTGELF
>TRBV20-1
SARIKGTGANVLT
>TRBV6-2/TRBV6-3
ASSYELDRGPYEQY
>TRBV6-5
ASSYSISAPSDADTQY
>TRBV18
ASSPRGQRSQPQH
>TRBV5-1
ASSLGAYTVTQY
>TRBV7-2
ASRHEGLAGYNEQF
>TRBV7-6
ASSLGPRVGGLNNEQF
>TRBV20-1
STGGQGGWNTEAF
>TRBV15
ATSRDLGRGNEQY
>TRBV6-5
ASSYGQGGPETQY
>TRBV6-5
ASSYAPGQGNTEAF
>TRBV12-3/TRBV12-4
ASSFEGAGNTIY
>TRBV20-1
SATGARSTDTQY